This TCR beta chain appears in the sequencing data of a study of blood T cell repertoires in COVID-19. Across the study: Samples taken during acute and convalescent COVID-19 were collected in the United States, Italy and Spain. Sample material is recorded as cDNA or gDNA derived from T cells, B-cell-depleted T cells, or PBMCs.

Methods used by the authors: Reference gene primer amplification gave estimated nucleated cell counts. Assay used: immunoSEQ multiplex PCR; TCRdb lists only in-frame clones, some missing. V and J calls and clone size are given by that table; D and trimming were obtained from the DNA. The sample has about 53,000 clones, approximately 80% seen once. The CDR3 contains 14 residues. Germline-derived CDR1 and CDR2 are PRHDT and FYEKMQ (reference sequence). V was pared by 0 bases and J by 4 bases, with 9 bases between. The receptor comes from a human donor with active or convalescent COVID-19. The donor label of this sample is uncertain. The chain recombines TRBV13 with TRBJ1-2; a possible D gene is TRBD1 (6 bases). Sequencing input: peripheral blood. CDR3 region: CASSLGTGLYGYTF. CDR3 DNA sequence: TGTGCCAGCAGCTTAGGGACAGGACTCTATGGCTACACCTTC.